This entry is about one T cell receptor (beta chain). What it binds is not known. Germline V gene sequence: CDR1 MNHEY, CDR2 SVGAGI. This CDR3 has 16 amino acids. Trimming removed 0 bases at V and 2 bases at J, with 14 bases between. This record comes from a study of T cell clones after liver transplantation. Study-wide background: Liver transplant recipients had immunosuppression withdrawal attempted within 2 years. Study-wide points: Circulating graft-donor-reactive CD4 TCRbeta sequences fell significantly post-transplant in 5 of 8 subjects.

Assay used: immunoSEQ multiplex PCR; TCRdb lists only in-frame clones, some missing. The sample contains around 35,000 clones, around 94% of which appear only once. The source of this sequence is a human patient who received a liver transplant. Some T cells may be transferred from the graft donor. The chain carries TRBV6-5 and TRBJ2-7; possibly TRBD1 for D (6 bases). Specimen: CD8+ T cells from blood, collected 12 months after liver transplant. In DNA form, the CDR3 reads TGTGCCAGCAGTTACTCGATAGGACAGACTACCTACGAGCAGTACTTC. Residues: CASSYSIGQTTYEQYF.